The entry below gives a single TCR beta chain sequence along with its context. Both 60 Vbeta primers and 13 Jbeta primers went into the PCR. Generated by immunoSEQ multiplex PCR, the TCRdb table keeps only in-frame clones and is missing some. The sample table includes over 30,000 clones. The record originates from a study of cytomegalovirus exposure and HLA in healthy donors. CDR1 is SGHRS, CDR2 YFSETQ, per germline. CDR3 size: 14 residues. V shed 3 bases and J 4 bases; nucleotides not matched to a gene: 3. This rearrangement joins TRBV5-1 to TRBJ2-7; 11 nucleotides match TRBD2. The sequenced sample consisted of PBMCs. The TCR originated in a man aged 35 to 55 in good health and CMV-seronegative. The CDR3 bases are TGCGCCAGCAGCTCGGGGACTAGCGGATACGAGCAGTACTTC. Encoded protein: CASSSGTSGYEQYF.